Each of the 11 T cell receptor beta chains below was sequenced from the same sample in a study of graft-versus-host responses after intestinal transplantation. Stimulators, around 200,000 irradiated and violet-dye-labeled cells, were plated with around 200,000 CFSE-labeled responder cells. Measured with immunoSEQ multiplex PCR; TCRdb has only the in-frame clones, and not every one. This table has under 8,000 clones, about 33% appearing once. This material consisted of alloreactive CD8+ T cells from a mixed lymphocyte reaction culture, taken before transplantation. The subset is: CFSE-low proliferating T cells sorted from roughly six-day pre-transplant mixed lymphocyte reaction (GvH or HvG direction). These receptors originate from a human patient who was an organ donor for intestinal transplantation.

This clone was seen a handful of times. The chain is built from TRBV27 and TRBJ2-3; 8 bases are shared with TRBD2. The V gene end was trimmed by 6 bases and the J gene end by 3 bases; junction bases not matched to a gene: 8. This CDR3 spans 15 amino acids. CDR1 MNHEY and CDR2 SMNVEV come from the germline V gene (reference sequence). CDR3 DNA: TGTGCCAGCAGACAAGCGGGAGCTCCTACAGATACGCAGTATTTT. Protein: CASRQAGAPTDTQYF.

The CDR3 spells CASSLEAGVPYEQYF. CDR3 bases: TGTGCCAGCAGCTTGGAAGCGGGAGTGCCTTACGAGCAGTACTTC. This sequence joins TRBV5-4 and TRBJ2-7, with TRBD2 matching 8 bases. Germline CDR1 reads SGHNT; CDR2 reads YYREEE (reference sequence). There are 15 residues in the CDR3. Germline trimming cut 0 bases from V and 4 bases from J; bases unmatched to any gene: 6.

The chain recombines TRBV5-1 with TRBJ1-2; TRBD1 agrees at 8 bases. Germline V lookup: CDR1 SGHRS, CDR2 YFSETQ. The CDR3 has 16 residues. Germline trimming cut 0 bases from V and 1 base from J; bases unmatched to any gene: 5. CDR3 sequence: CASSLGRGRLNYGYTF. CDR3 DNA: TGCGCCAGCAGCTTGGGCAGGGGGCGGCTTAACTATGGCTACACCTTC.

The CDR3: CASSADRERYEQYF. The DNA for the CDR3 is TGTGCCAGCAGCGCGGACAGGGAACGGTACGAGCAGTACTTC. The rearrangement uses TRBV4-2 and TRBJ2-7, with 8 bases identical to TRBD1. The ends lost 5 bases at V and 4 bases at J; junction bases unmatched: 7. Per the germline V gene, CDR1 is LGHNA and CDR2 is YNFKEQ. CDR3 size: 14 residues.

This clone was seen a few times. J is TRBJ2-3 and V is TRBV5-4; D is unclear. Germline CDR1 and CDR2: SGHNT and YYREEE (reference sequence). The CDR3 consists of 13 residues. V lost 2 bases and J 7 bases, leaving 11 bases between the germline ends. The CDR3 region is CASSFTYSNTQYF. The CDR3 bases are TGTGCCAGCAGCTTTACCTACAGTAATACGCAGTATTTT. The variable domain in full, with the rest retrieved from reference TRBV5-4 and TRBJ2-3, is ETGVTQSPTHLIKTRGQQVTLRCSSQSGHNTVSWYQQALGQGPQFIFQYYREEENGRGNFPPRFSGLQFPNYSSELNVNALELDDSALYLCASSFTYSNTQYFGPGTRLTVL.

The chain links TRBV5-4 to TRBJ1-4; D remains ambiguous. Trimming left V 7 bases short and J 8 bases short, with 18 bases between. The CDR3 extends over 14 amino acids. Per the germline V gene, CDR1 is SGHNT and CDR2 is YYREEE (reference sequence). This CDR3 is CASPQVTGEEKLFF. The CDR3 DNA reads as TGTGCCAGCCCCCAGGTGACCGGGGAAGAAAAACTGTTTTTT.

This clone was seen only once. CDR3 amino acids: CASSLVAGGPDTQYF. The DNA for the CDR3 is TGTGCCAGCAGTCTTGTTGCGGGAGGCCCAGATACGCAGTATTTT. The V and J genes are TRBV27 and TRBJ2-3; 8 bases fit TRBD2. There are 15 residues in the CDR3. Germline CDR1 is MNHEY and CDR2 is SMNVEV (reference sequence). Losses at the gene ends were 5 bases for V and 4 bases for J; bases not matched to a gene: 8.

This clone was seen a handful of times. J is TRBJ2-5 and V is TRBV11-2; the match to TRBD2 covers 8 bases. The germline gives CDR1 SGHAT, CDR2 FQNNGV. This CDR3 has 15 amino acids. The V segment lost 6 bases and the J segment 4 bases; nucleotides outside the gene matches: 10. The CDR3, as DNA: TGTGCCAGCAGTACTGGGGATCGGGGGGGAGAGACCCAGTACTTC. Translating gives CASSTGDRGGETQYF.

V usage is TRBV21-1 and J usage is TRBJ1-1. TRBV21-1 is recorded as a pseudogene. The CDR3 totals 16 residues. The CDR3 is CASSVRIATIRTEAFF. The CDR3 bases are TGTGCCAGCAGTGTTAGGATAGCTACAATTCGCACTGAAGCTTTCTTT.

By frequency in the sample, this clone is medium-sized. This chain uses TRBV27 with TRBJ1-5; D gene ambiguous. Germline-derived CDR1 and CDR2 are MNHEY and SMNVEV (reference sequence). The CDR3 consists of 15 residues. V lost 4 bases and J 3 bases, leaving 13 bases between the germline ends. CDR3 protein: CASSSGSNYNQPQHF. The CDR3 DNA sequence: TGTGCCAGCAGTTCGGGGTCCAATTACAATCAGCCCCAGCATTTT.

The J gene is TRBJ2-1, the V gene TRBV5-1, with 11 bases fitting TRBD2. The trim removed 4 bases at V and 12 bases at J, leaving 12 bases unmatched. The CDR3 runs 15 residues. CDR1 is SGHRS and CDR2 is YFSETQ in the germline V gene. The chain's CDR3 is CASSRWFSSGGPQFF. CDR3 sequence (DNA): TGCGCCAGCAGCCGTTGGTTCTCTAGCGGGGGGCCGCAGTTCTTC.